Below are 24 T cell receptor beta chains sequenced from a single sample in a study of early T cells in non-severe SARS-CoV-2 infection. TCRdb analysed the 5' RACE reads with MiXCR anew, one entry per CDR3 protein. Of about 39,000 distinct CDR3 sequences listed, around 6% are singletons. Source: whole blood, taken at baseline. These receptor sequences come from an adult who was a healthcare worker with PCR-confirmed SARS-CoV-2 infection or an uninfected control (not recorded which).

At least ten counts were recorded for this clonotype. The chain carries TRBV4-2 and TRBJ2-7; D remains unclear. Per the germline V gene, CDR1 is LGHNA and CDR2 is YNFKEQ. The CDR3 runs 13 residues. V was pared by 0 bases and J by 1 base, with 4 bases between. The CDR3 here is CASSQDGSYEQYF. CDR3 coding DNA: TGTGCCAGCAGCCAAGACGGATCCTACGAGCAGTACTTC.

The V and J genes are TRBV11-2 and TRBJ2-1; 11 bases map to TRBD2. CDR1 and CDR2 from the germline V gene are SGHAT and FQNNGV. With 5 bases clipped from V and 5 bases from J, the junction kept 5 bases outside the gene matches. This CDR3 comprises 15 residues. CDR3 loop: CASSPFSGGDNEQFF. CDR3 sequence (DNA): TGTGCCAGCAGCCCTTTTAGCGGGGGGGACAATGAGCAGTTCTTC.

The DNA of the CDR3 is TGCAGTGTTAGTAGCGGTTCCTACGAGCAGTACTTC. Its translation: CSVSSGSYEQYF. The chain couples TRBV20-1 to TRBJ2-7; D perhaps matches TRBD2 (6 bases). CDR1 and CDR2 from the germline V gene are DFQATT and SNEGSKA (reference sequence). The CDR3 extends over 12 amino acids. With 7 bases removed from V and 1 base from J, the gap between germline ends came to 11 bases.

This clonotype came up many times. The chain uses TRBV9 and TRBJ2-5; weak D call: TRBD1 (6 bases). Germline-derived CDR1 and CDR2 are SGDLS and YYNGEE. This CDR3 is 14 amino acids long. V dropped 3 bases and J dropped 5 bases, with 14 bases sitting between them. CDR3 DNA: TGTGCCAGCAGCGAGCAGGGGCGCGGTGAGACCCAGTACTTC. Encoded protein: CASSEQGRGETQYF. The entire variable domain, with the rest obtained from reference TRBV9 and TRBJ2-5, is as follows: DSGVTQTPKHLITATGQRVTLRCSPRSGDLSVYWYQQSLDQGLQFLIQYYNGEERAKGNILERFSAQQFPDLHSELNLSSLELGDSALYFCASSEQGRGETQYFGPGTRLLVL.

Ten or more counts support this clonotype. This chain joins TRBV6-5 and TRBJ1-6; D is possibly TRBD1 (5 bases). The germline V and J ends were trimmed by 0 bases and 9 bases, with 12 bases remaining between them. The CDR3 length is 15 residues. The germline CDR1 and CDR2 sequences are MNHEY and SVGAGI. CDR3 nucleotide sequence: TGTGCCAGCAGTTACTCGCGACAGTGGGGTTCACCCCTCCACTTT. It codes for CASSYSRQWGSPLHF.

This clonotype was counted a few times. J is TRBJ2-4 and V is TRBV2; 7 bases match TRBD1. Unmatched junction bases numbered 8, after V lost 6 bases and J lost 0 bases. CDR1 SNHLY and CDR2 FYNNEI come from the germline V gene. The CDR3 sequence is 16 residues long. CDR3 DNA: TGTGCCAGCAGCCCGACAGGGATACTAGCCAAAAACATTCAGTACTTC. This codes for CASSPTGILAKNIQYF.

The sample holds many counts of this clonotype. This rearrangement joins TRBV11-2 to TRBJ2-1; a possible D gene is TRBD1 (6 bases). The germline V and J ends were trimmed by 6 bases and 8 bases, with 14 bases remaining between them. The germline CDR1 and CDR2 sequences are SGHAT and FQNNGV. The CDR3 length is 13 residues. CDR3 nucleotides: TGTGCCAGCAGGCAGGGGAACGAGGATGAGCAGTTCTTC. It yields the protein CASRQGNEDEQFF.

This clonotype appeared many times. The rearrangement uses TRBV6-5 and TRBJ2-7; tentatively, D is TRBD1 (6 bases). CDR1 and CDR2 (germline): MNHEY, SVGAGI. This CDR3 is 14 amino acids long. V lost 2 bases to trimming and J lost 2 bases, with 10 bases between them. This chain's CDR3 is CASSYLGQPYEQYF. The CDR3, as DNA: TGTGCCAGCAGTTACCTAGGACAGCCCTACGAGCAGTACTTC.

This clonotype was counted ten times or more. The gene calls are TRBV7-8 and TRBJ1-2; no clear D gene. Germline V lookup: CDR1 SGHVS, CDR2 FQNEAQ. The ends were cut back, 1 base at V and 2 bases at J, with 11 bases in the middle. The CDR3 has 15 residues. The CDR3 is CASSLDFNTNYGYTF. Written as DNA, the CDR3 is TGTGCCAGCAGCTTAGACTTCAACACGAACTATGGCTACACCTTC.

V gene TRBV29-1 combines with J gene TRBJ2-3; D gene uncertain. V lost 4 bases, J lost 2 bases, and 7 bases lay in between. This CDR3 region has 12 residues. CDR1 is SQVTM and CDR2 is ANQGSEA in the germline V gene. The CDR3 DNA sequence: TGCAGCGTTGCCCCGCTCACAGATACGCAGTATTTT. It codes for CSVAPLTDTQYF.

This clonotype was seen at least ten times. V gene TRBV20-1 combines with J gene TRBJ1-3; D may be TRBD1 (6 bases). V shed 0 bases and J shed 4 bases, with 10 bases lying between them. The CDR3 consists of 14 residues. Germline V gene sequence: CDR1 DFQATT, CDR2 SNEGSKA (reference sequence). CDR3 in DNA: TGCAGTGCTAGAGAGGGGGCTACCGGAAACACCATATATTTT. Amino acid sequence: CSAREGATGNTIYF.

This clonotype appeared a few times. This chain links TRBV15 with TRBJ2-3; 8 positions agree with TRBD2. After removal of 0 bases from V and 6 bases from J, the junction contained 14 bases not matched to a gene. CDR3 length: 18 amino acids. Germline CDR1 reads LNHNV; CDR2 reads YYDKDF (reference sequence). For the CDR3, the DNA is TGTGCCACCAGCAGAGATCCCGCAGGGTCAGCGGGAGTTGATACGCAGTATTTT. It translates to CATSRDPAGSAGVDTQYF.

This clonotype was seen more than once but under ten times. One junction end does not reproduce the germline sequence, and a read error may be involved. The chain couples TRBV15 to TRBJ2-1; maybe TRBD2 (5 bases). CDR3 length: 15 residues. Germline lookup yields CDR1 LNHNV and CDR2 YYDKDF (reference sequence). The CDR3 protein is CATSRDGSDYNEQFF. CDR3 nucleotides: TGTGCCACCAGCAGAGATGGGAGTGATTACAATGAGCAGTTCTTT.

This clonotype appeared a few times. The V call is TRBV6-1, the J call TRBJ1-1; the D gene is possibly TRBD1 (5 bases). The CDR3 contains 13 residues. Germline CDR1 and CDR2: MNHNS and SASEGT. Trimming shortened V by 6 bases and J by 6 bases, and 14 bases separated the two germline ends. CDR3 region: CASSLQESPEAFF. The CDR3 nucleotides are TGTGCCAGCAGCCTACAGGAGTCCCCTGAAGCTTTCTTT.

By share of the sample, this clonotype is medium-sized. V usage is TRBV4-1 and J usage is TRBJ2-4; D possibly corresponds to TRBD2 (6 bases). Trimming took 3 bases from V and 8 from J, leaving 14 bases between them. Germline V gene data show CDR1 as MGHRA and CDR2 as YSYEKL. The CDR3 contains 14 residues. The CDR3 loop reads CASSHGLTGDIQYF. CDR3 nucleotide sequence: TGCGCCAGCAGCCACGGACTTACGGGGGACATTCAGTACTTC.

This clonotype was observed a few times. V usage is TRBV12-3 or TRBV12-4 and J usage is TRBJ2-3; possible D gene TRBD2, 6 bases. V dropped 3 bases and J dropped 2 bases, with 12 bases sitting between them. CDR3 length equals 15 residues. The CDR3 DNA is TGTGCCAGCAGTTTCGGAGCGGGTGTCACAGATACGCAGTATTTT. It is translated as CASSFGAGVTDTQYF.

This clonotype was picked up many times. The CDR3 nucleotides read TGCGCCAGCAGCTCGAGCGGGAGACAGACCCAGTACTTC. Translation: CASSSSGRQTQYF. The chain links TRBV5-1 to TRBJ2-5, with TRBD2 matching over 8 bases. CDR1 SGHRS and CDR2 YFSETQ come from the germline V gene. This CDR3 has 13 amino acids. V shed 3 bases and J 6 bases; nucleotides not matched to a gene: 4.

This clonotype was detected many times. The CDR3 DNA reads TGCAGCGTTCGGACAGGTCGCTACGAGCAGTACTTC. Its protein product is CSVRTGRYEQYF. V is TRBV29-1 and J is TRBJ2-7; the match to TRBD1 covers 7 bases. Germline V gives CDR1 SQVTM, CDR2 ANQGSEA. This CDR3 comprises 12 residues. The V segment lost 5 bases and the J segment 3 bases; nucleotides outside the gene matches: 4.

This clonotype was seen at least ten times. The CDR3 DNA reads as TGTGCCATCAGTTTAGGGCGGACGGTCTACGAGCAGTACTTC. It translates to CAISLGRTVYEQYF. This chain connects TRBV10-3 to TRBJ2-7; D remains ambiguous. CDR1 and CDR2 from the germline V gene are ENHRY and SYGVKD. V lost 5 bases and J 3 bases, leaving 14 bases between the germline ends. This CDR3 has 14 residues.

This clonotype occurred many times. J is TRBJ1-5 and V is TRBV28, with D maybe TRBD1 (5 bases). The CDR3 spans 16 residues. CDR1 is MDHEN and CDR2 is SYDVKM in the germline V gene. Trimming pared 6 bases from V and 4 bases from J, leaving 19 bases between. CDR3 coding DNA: TGTGCCAGCAGCCCGCAGATAGCAGGGAGTAATCAGCCCCAGCATTTT. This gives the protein CASSPQIAGSNQPQHF.

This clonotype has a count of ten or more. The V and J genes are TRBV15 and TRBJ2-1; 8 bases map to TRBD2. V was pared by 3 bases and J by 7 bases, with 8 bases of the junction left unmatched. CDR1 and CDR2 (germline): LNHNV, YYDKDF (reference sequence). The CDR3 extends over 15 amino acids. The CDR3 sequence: CATSSGGRKKNEQFF. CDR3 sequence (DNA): TGTGCCACCAGCAGTGGCGGGAGGAAGAAGAATGAGCAGTTCTTC.

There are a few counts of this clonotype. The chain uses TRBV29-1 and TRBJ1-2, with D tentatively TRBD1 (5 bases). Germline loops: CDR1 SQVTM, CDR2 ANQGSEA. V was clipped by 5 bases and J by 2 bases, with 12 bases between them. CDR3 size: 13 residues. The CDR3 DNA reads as TGCAGCGTTTTAAGGGACCAAAACTATGGCTACACCTTC. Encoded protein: CSVLRDQNYGYTF.

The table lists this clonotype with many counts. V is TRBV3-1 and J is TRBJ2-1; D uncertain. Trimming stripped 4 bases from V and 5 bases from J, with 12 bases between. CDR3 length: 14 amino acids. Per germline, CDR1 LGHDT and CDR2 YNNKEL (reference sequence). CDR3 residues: CASSLRTAHNEQFF. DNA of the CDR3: TGTGCCAGCAGCCTAAGGACGGCCCACAATGAGCAGTTCTTC.

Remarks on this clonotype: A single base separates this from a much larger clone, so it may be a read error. The CDR3 reads CANSASAHSQTYNEQFF. The CDR3 nucleotides are TGTGCCAACAGCGCCTCGGCCCACTCCCAGACCTACAATGAGCAGTTCTTC. The V gene is TRBV9, the J gene TRBJ2-1; unclear D gene. The CDR3 is 17 residues long. Germline V lookup: CDR1 SGDLS, CDR2 YYNGEE.